Described below is a single T cell receptor beta chain sequence and its context. The sample originates from a study of CD8 T cells in Susac syndrome. An input of about 0.5 to 1 ug of RNA was subjected to reverse transcription using random hexamers. From the immunoSEQ multiplex PCR reads, TCRdb called clonotypes with MiXCR, one entry per CDR3 protein. Altogether tens of thousands of distinct CDR3 sequences are present, approximately 93% being singletons, with the ten largest covering about 0.48%. CDR3 length: 15 residues. CDR1 is SGHNT and CDR2 is YYREEE in the germline V gene (reference sequence). The ends lost 5 bases at V and 7 bases at J; junction bases unmatched: 13.

The TCR comes from a human donor with Susac syndrome. V is TRBV5-4 and J is TRBJ2-3; 7 bases agree with TRBD1. The specimen sequenced was CD8+ T cells from PBMCs. CDR3 sequence: CASSLGGQTGNTQYF. The CDR3, as DNA: TGTGCCAGCAGTTTAGGGGGACAGACCGGAAATACGCAGTATTTT.